These 2 T cell receptor beta chains came from one sample sequenced in a study of T cell changes during pregnancy in multiple sclerosis. Method: immunoSEQ multiplex PCR; TCRdb's copy keeps in-frame clones and lacks some. The sample lists around 64,000 clones; over 90% were seen once. Sequences were derived from CD8+ T cells from peripheral blood mononuclear cells, sampled in the third trimester of pregnancy. The receptors originated from a female donor with multiple sclerosis, enrolled in a pregnancy study.

The J gene is TRBJ1-2, the V gene TRBV9, with 8 bases that match TRBD1. In germline, CDR1 is SGDLS, CDR2 YYNGEE. The ends lost 4 bases at V and 8 bases at J; junction bases unmatched: 4. CDR3 length equals 12 residues. The CDR3 here is CASSTRGRGYTF. The CDR3 DNA follows: TGTGCCAGCAGCACCAGGGGGCGAGGCTACACCTTC.

The chain uses TRBV30 and TRBJ1-2; TRBD1 might be the D (5 bases). The CDR3 covers 14 residues. Germline values: CDR1 GTSNPN, CDR2 SVGIG (reference sequence). V gave up 2 bases and J gave up 3 bases, with 13 bases separating them. CDR3 protein: CAWSISQTDYGYTF. The CDR3 bases are TGTGCCTGGAGTATCTCCCAGACAGACTATGGCTACACCTTC.